The following is a T cell receptor (beta chain) sequence with its context. Each CDR3 protein is one row after TCRdb ran MiXCR on the 5' RACE reads. The data show roughly 500,000 distinct CDR3 sequences, roughly a fifth seen once. These data belong to a study of identical twins. J gave up 6 bases and V 3 bases, and 12 bases lay outside the gene matches. This CDR3 comprises 18 residues. From germline, CDR1 is SGHAT and CDR2 FQDESV (reference sequence). This same sample was also taken into another study, of T cells expressing NK-cell markers.

The chain employs TRBV11-1 and TRBJ2-7, with 15 bases aligning to TRBD2. The specimen sequenced was CD4+ T cells sorted from blood. The sequence derives from a woman aged 18-30 years in good health. Here the CDR3 DNA reads TGTGCCAGCAGCTTTGGGACTAGCGGGAGGACGAACACCGGCGAGCAGTACTTC. Encoded protein: CASSFGTSGRTNTGEQYF.